This T cell receptor (beta chain) originates from a study of T cell clonotyping in hematopoietic cell transplantation. The V end lost 7 bases, the J end lost 4 bases, and 22 bases lay between the germline ends. CDR3 length: 16 residues. Germline assignment: CDR1 MNHNY and CDR2 SVGAGI (reference sequence). The data were produced by immunoSEQ multiplex PCR, yet TCRdb's version contains in-frame clones alone and is incomplete. The table shows about 9,400 clones, with almost 80% occurring only once. This chain links TRBV6-6 with TRBJ1-2, with unresolved D. This receptor was identified in a male patient between 40 and 49 years old who had an allogeneic stem cell transplant from a related donor, so the T cells may come from the graft donor. Some clones in this sample may be carry-over from other donors' samples. This material consisted of PBMCs, taken 180 days after allogeneic stem cell transplant. The CDR3 region is CASTEHDPRLSYGYTF. CDR3 nucleotides: TGTGCCAGCACCGAACACGACCCCCGCTTAAGCTATGGCTACACCTTC.